This T cell receptor beta chain was documented in a study of T-cell reconstitution after alpha-beta-depleted transplantation in children. It was with unique molecular identifiers that the TCRbeta library was prepared. TCRdb fed the PCR reads into MiXCR, producing one record per CDR3 protein. The sample lists about 690,000 distinct CDR3 sequences, 15% to 20% occurring once. This CDR3 has 16 residues. The TCR originated in a human donor who donated a stem cell graft to a child with acute myeloid leukemia. The V and J genes are TRBV21-1 and TRBJ2-1; the listed D gene, TRBD1, was not tested against the DNA. TRBV21-1 is tagged as a pseudogene. The specimen comprised PBMCs from the stem cell graft donor, sampled from the stem cell graft. The CDR3 protein is CASSKEITGSRNEQFF. The CDR3 DNA is TGTGCCAGCAGCAAAGAAATAACAGGGTCTCGCAATGAGCAGTTCTTC.